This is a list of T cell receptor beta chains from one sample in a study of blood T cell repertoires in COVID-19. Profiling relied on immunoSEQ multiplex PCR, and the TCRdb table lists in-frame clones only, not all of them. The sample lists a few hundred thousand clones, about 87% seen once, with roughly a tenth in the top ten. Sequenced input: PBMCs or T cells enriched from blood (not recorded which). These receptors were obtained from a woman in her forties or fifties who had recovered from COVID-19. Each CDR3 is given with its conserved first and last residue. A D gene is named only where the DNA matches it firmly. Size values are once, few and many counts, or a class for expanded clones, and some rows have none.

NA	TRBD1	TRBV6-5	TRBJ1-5	TGTGCCAGCAGCATGACAGGGTCCGTGCCCCAGCATTTT	CASSMTGSVPQHF
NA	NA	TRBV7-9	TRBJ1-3	TGTGCCAGCAGCTTAATGACGGGTGGAAACACCATATATTTT	CASSLMTGGNTIYF
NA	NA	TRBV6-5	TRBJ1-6	TGTGCCAGCAGTTATCATGGGGACACCCGTTCCCCCCTCCACTTT	CASSYHGDTRSPLHF
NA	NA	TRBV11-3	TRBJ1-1	TGTGCCAGCAGCCGGCAGGAAAACACTGAAGCTTTCTTT	CASSRQENTEAFF
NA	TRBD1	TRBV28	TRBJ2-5	TGTGCCAGCAGTTTATGGACAGGGAAAGAGACCCAGTACTTC	CASSLWTGKETQYF
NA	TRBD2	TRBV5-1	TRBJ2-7	TGCGCCAGCAGCTTACTAGCGGGGCCCGACTACGAGCAGTACTTC	CASSLLAGPDYEQYF
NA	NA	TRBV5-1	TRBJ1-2	TGCGCCAGCAGGGGGGCAAGAGGCTACACCTTC	CASRGARGYTF
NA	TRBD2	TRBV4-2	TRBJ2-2	TGTGCCAGCAGCCAAGACGGGCTAGCGGGGGGGCCCGACACCGGGGAGCTGTTTTTT	CASSQDGLAGGPDTGELFF
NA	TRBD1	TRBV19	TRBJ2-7	TGTGCCAGTAGTAATCCGGGACAGGGGTCCTACGAGCAGTACTTC	CASSNPGQGSYEQYF
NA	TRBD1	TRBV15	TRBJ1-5	TGTGCCACCAGCAGGGGGGCAGGCCGGGACAGGGGGTTTCAGCCCCAGCATTTT	CATSRGAGRDRGFQPQHF
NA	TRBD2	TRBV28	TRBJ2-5	TGTGCCAGCAGTTTTGCGGCTAGCGGGGGGCAAGAGACCCAGTACTTC	CASSFAASGGQETQYF
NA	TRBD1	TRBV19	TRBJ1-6	TGTGCCAGTTCTCCGGGACAGCGGAATTCACCCCTCCACTTT	CASSPGQRNSPLHF
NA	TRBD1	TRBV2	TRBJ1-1	TGTGCCAGCAGTAACAGGGGGACTGAAGCTTTCTTT	CASSNRGTEAFF
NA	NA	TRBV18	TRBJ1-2	TGTGCCAGTGCCCGTGGCAGGGGATATGGCTACACCTTC	CASARGRGYGYTF
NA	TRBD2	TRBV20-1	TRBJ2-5	TGCAGTGCTAGTAGCGGGGGGGCCAGGGAGACCCAGTACTTC	CSASSGGARETQYF
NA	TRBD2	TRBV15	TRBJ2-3	TGTGCCACCAGCAGAAGACGGGGGGTCCCAGATACGCAGTATTTT	CATSRRRGVPDTQYF
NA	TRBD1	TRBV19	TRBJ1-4	TGTGCCAGTAGGGGGACAGGAGGGAATGAAAAACTGTTTTTT	CASRGTGGNEKLFF
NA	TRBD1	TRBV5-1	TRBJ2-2	TGCGCCAGCAGCTTGGATGGACAGGGGGGTTCCGGGGAGCTGTTTTTT	CASSLDGQGGSGELFF
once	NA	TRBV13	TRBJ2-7	TGTGCCAGCAGCTTAGCGGGGGTGTTATCCTACGAGCAGTACTTC	CASSLAGVLSYEQYF
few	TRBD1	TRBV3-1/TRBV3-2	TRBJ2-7	TGTGCCAGCAGCCAAGAGATGGGACAGGGGGCACAACGGCAGTACTTC	CASSQEMGQGAQRQYF
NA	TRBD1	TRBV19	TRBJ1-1	TGTGCCAGTAGTCCGGGACAGGAAGGTGCATCTGAAGCTTTCTTT	CASSPGQEGASEAFF
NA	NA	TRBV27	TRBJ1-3	TGTGCCAGCAGTTTGTTAGCAGGGTTGAGCGGAAACACCATATATTTT	CASSLLAGLSGNTIYF
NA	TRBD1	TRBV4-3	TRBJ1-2	TGCGCCAGCAGCCAAGGAACAGGGGGCGGTTATGGCTACACCTTC	CASSQGTGGGYGYTF
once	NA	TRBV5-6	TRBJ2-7	TGTGCCAGCAGCTTGGGGAGCCCCCGTGAGCAGTACTTC	CASSLGSPREQYF
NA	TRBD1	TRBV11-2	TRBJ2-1	TGTGCCAGCAGCCGCGACAGGGGCGATGAGCAGTTCTTC	CASSRDRGDEQFF
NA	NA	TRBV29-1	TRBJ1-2	TGCAGCGTTGAAGCCACAGGGAGCTATGGCTACACCTTC	CSVEATGSYGYTF
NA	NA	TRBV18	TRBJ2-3	TGTGCCAGCTCAGTCTCCACCTGGGGGGCAGATACGCAGTATTTT	CASSVSTWGADTQYF
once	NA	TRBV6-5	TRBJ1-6	TGTGCCAGTAGGGGTCTTCTAAATTCACCCCTCCACTTT	CASRGLLNSPLHF
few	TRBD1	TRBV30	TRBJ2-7	TGTGCCTGGAGTCGGGACAGCTCCTACTACGAGCAGTACTTC	CAWSRDSSYYEQYF
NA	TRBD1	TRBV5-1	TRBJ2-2	TGCGCCAGCAGCTTGACAGGGGATTGGACCGGGGAGCTGTTTTTT	CASSLTGDWTGELFF
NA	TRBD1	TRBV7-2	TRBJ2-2	TGTGCCAGCAGCTTAGTGACAGGGGGCAACACCGGGGAGCTGTTTTTT	CASSLVTGGNTGELFF
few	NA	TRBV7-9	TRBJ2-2	TGTGCCAGCAGCTTCCTAGACACCGGGGAGCTGTTTTTT	CASSFLDTGELFF
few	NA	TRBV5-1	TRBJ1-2	TGCGCCAGCAGCCCGGGGGGGGAGCACTATGGCTACACCTTC	CASSPGGEHYGYTF
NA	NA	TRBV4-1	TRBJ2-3	TGCGCCAGCAGCCCCGACCCGGGGAGCCGTCCTGATACGCAGTATTTT	CASSPDPGSRPDTQYF
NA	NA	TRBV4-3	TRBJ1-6	TGCGCCAGCGCTACGGCCGCGGCTAGGGGATCACCCCTCCACTTT	CASATAAARGSPLHF
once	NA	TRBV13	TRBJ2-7	TGTGCCAGCAGCAATCTGGGGGCTGCCTACGAGCAGTACTTC	CASSNLGAAYEQYF
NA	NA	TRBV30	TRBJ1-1	TGTGCCTGGAGTGTAGGCGGGCCGAACACTGAAGCTTTCTTT	CAWSVGGPNTEAFF
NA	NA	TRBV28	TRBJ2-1	TGTGCCAGCAGTTTACAGGGATACAATGAGCAGTTCTTC	CASSLQGYNEQFF
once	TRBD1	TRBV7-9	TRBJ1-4	TGTGCCAGCAGTCCCAGGGGGCGTGTTGAAAAACTGTTTTTT	CASSPRGRVEKLFF
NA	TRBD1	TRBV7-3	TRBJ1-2	TGTGCCAGCAGCAAACAGGGGGCGCGGGGCTACACCTTC	CASSKQGARGYTF
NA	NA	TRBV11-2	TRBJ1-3	TGTGCCAGCAGCTTAATTAGTCCAGGGCTCTCTGGAAACACCATATATTTT	CASSLISPGLSGNTIYF
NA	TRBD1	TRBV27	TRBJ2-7	TGTGCCAGCAGTTCCCTACAGGGGGCGATATACGAGCAGTACTTC	CASSSLQGAIYEQYF
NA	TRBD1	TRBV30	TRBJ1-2	TGTGCCTGGAGTGTACGAACAGGGGTTGGCTACACCTTC	CAWSVRTGVGYTF
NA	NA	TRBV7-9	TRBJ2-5	TGTGCCAGCAGCTCCATACCCTATCACGAGGGAGAGACCCAGTACTTC	CASSSIPYHEGETQYF
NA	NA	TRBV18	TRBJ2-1	TGTGCCAGCTCGGAGGGGGGACAGCCGTACAATGAGCAGTTCTTC	CASSEGGQPYNEQFF
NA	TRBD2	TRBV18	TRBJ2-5	TGTGCCAGCTCACCACAGTTATTCCTAGCGGGGGACCAAAGTTACCAAGAGACCCAGTACTTC	CASSPQLFLAGDQSYQETQYF
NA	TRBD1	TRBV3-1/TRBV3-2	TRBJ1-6	TGTGCCAGCAGCCAAGACCTCGGACAGGGGGCCAGTTCACCCCTCCACTTT	CASSQDLGQGASSPLHF
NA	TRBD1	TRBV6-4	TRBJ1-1	TGTGCCAGCAGTGACTCGTTCAGGGGGCCGATGAACACTGAAGCTTTCTTT	CASSDSFRGPMNTEAFF
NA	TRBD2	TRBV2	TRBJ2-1	TGTGCCAGCAGTGCCAGCGGGGGGTACAATGAGCAGTTCTTC	CASSASGGYNEQFF
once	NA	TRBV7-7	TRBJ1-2	TGTGCTAGCCCTAACCCTAAACTGGTTATCGGTCCCTCGGATGGCTACACCTTC	CASPNPKLVIGPSDGYTF
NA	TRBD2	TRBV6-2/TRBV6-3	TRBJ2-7	TGTGCCAGCAGTGGAGCGGGGGGCATCTCCTACGAGCAGTACTTC	CASSGAGGISYEQYF
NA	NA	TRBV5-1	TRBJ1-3	TGCGCCAGCAGCTTGGGTGGAGGGATCGGAAACACCATATATTTT	CASSLGGGIGNTIYF
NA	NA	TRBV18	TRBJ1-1	TGTGCCAGCTCACCGTCGGACACCCGTGCAGCTTTCTTT	CASSPSDTRAAFF
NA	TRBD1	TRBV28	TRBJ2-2	TGTGCCAGCCGGGACAGGGGGCTGCCTGGTACCGGGGAGCTGTTTTTT	CASRDRGLPGTGELFF
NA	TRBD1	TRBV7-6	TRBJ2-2	TGTGCCAGCAGCTTCCAGGGGGAAAACACCGGGGAGCTGTTTTTT	CASSFQGENTGELFF
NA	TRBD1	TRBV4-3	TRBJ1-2	TGCGCCAGCAGCCCCCAGCGGACAGGGAACTATGGCTACACCTTC	CASSPQRTGNYGYTF